Sequencing of this T cell receptor (beta chain) was carried out in a study of blood T cell repertoires in COVID-19. Across the whole study: T cells, B-cell-depleted T cells, or PBMCs supplied cDNA or gDNA.

The germline V gene encodes CDR1 KGHDR and CDR2 SFDVKD. The V gene lost 0 bases and the J gene lost 0 bases, with 8 bases spanning the gap. The CDR3 has 16 residues. Individuals drawn from approximately 26 US areas were roughly 18 to 100 years old. Clinical history reported by participants formed the basis on which cohorts were assigned. Donors of Cohort 3 who recovered were those that had two negative PCRs, clearance, or symptom resolution. Produced via immunoSEQ multiplex PCR; TCRdb's table is partial and in-frame only. In the table there are a few hundred thousand clones, 87% of which are singletons.

The clonotype was recovered from a woman aged 40 to 50 who had recovered from COVID-19. The rearrangement joins TRBV24-1 to TRBJ2-1, with D perhaps matching TRBD2 (5 bases). The sequenced material came from PBMCs or T cells enriched from blood (not recorded which). CDR3 in amino acids: CATSDLTGSSYNEQFF. The CDR3 coding sequence is TGTGCCACCAGTGATTTGACGGGGAGCTCCTACAATGAGCAGTTCTTC.